Shown below are 5 T cell receptor beta chains from a single sample sequenced in a study of blood T cells in healthy people across ages. A sample-barcoded 5' primer and a J-beta primer mix were used in a second PCR of roughly 7 to 11 cycles. TCRdb analysed the 5' RACE reads with MiXCR anew, one entry per CDR3 protein. The table has some 690,000 distinct CDR3 sequences, 22% seen once. The sequencing input was blood. All receptors come from a man aged 65 to 85 in good health.

J is TRBJ2-3 and V is TRBV7-2; 8 nucleotides line up with TRBD1. Germline-derived CDR1 and CDR2 are SGHTA and FQGNSA. The trim removed 3 bases at V and 3 bases at J, leaving 5 bases unmatched. The CDR3 sequence is 15 residues long. The CDR3: CASSLRRQGTDTQYF. Written as DNA, the CDR3 is TGTGCCAGCAGCTTGAGAAGACAGGGGACAGATACGCAGTATTTT.

This clonotype appeared a few times. The CDR3: CASSYDSYPSGANVLTF. CDR3 nucleotides: TGCGCCAGCAGCTATGACTCATACCCCTCTGGGGCCAACGTCCTGACTTTC. The rearrangement joins TRBV5-1 to TRBJ2-6; D is ambiguous. CDR3 length: 17 amino acids. V was cut by 3 bases and J by 0 bases, with 13 bases left in between. Germline V gene sequence: CDR1 SGHRS, CDR2 YFSETQ.

The chain has TRBV20-1 and TRBJ1-2, with D possibly TRBD1 on 6 matching bases. This CDR3 has 14 amino acids. Trimming pared 6 bases from V and 5 bases from J, leaving 19 bases between. The V gene's germline CDR1 is DFQATT and CDR2 SNEGSKA (reference sequence). CDR3 coding DNA: TGCAGTGCGGCTGGCGACCAGGGGTTGTATGGCTACACCTTC. Protein product: CSAAGDQGLYGYTF.

The rearrangement uses TRBV24-1 and TRBJ1-1, with TRBD1 matching over 7 bases. The germline CDR1 and CDR2 sequences are KGHDR and SFDVKD. The CDR3 totals 15 residues. Unmatched junction bases numbered 10, after V lost 9 bases and J lost 1 base. CDR3 amino acids: CATASPGQRNTEAFF. In DNA form, the CDR3 reads TGTGCCACCGCCTCACCGGGACAGCGGAACACTGAAGCTTTCTTT.

The V and J genes are TRBV2 and TRBJ1-1; D not certain. CDR1 is SNHLY and CDR2 is FYNNEI in the germline V gene. With 10 bases removed from V and 4 bases from J, the gap between germline ends came to 7 bases. The CDR3 covers 10 residues. In nucleotides, the CDR3 is TGTGCCACCAAAGGCACTGAAGCTTTCTTT. Translation: CATKGTEAFF.